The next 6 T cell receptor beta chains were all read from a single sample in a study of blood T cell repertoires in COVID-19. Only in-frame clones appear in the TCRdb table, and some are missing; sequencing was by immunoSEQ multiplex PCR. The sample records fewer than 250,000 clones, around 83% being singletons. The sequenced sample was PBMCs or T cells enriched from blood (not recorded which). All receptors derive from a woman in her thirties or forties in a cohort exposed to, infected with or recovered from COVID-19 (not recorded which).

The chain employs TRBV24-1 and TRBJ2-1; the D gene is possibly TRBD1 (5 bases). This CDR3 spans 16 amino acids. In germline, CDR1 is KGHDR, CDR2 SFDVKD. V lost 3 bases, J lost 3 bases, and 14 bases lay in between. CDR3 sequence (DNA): TGTGCCACCAGTGATCAGGGTTTCGGCTACTACAATGAGCAGTTCTTC. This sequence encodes CATSDQGFGYYNEQFF.

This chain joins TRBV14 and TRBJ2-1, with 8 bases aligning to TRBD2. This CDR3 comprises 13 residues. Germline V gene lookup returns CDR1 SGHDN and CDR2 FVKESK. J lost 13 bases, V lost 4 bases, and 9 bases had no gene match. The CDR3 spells CASSLGAGLAQFF. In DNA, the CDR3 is TGTGCCAGCAGCCTGGGGGCCGGACTAGCACAGTTCTTC. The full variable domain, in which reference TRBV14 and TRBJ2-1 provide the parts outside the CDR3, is EAGVTQFPSHSVIEKGQTVTLRCDPISGHDNLYWYRRVMGKEIKFLLHFVKESKQDESGMPNNRFLAERTGGTYSTLKVQPAELEDSGVYFCASSLGAGLAQFFGPGTRLTVL.

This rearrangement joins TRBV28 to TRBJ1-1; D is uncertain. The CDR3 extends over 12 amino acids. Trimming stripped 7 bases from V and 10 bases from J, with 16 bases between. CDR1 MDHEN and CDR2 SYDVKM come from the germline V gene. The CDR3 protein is CASTRDGFRAFF. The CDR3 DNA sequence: TGTGCCAGCACCCGAGACGGGTTTAGAGCTTTCTTT.

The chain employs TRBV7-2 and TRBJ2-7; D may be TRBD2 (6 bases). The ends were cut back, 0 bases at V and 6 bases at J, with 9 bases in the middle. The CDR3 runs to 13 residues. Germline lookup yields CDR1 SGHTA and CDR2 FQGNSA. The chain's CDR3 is CASSLAVGGEQYF. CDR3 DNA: TGTGCCAGCAGCTTAGCGGTGGGGGGCGAGCAGTACTTC.

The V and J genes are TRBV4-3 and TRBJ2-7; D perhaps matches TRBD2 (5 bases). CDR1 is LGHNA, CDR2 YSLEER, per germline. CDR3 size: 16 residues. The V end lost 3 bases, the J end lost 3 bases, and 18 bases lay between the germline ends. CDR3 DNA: TGCGCCAGCAGCCATTCGAGTCGGGGATCCCTCTACGAGCAGTACTTC. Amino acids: CASSHSSRGSLYEQYF.

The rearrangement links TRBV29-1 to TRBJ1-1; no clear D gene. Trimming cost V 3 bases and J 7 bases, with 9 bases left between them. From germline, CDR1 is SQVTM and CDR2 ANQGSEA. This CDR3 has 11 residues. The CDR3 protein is CSVDIGSEAFF. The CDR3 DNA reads TGCAGCGTTGATATAGGGAGTGAAGCTTTCTTT. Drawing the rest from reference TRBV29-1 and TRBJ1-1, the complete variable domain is SAVISQKPSRDICQRGTSLTIQCQVDSQVTMMFWYRQQPGQSLTLIATANQGSEATYESGFVIDKFPISRPNLTFSTLTVSNMSPEDSSIYLCSVDIGSEAFFGQGTRLTVV.